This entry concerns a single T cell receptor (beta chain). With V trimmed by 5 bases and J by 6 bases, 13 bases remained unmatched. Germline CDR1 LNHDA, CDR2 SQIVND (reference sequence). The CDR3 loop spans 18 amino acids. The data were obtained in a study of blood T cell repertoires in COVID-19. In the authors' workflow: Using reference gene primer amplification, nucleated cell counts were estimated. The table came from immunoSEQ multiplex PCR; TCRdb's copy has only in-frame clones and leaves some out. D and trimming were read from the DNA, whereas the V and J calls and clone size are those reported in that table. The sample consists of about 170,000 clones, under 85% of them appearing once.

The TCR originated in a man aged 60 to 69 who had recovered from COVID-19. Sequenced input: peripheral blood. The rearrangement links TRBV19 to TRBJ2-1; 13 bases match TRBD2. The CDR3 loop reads CASSVTSGGDTTFNEQFF. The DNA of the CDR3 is TGTGCCAGTAGTGTCACTAGCGGGGGGGACACTACCTTCAATGAGCAGTTCTTC.